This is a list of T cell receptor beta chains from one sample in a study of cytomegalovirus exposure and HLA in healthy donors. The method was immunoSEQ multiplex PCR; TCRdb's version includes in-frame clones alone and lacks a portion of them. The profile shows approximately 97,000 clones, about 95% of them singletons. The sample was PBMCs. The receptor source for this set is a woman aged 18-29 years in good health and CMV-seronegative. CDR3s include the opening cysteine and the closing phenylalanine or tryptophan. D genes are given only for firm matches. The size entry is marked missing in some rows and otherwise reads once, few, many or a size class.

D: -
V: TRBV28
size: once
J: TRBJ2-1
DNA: TGTGCCAGCAGTAGCGGCCAGTCCTACAATGAGCAGTTCTTC
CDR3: CASSSGQSYNEQFF

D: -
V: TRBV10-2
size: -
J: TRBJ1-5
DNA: TGCGCCACTGCCTTTATTTCAGGTGATCCGGATCAGCCCCAGCATTTT
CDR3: CATAFISGDPDQPQHF

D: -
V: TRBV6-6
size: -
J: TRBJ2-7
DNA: TGTGCCAGCAGTTACTCGCTGTGGCAGGCCTACGAGCAGTACTTC
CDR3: CASSYSLWQAYEQYF

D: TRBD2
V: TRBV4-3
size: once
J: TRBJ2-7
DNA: TGCGCCAGCAGCCAGAGCCTAGCGGGGGTCTACGAGCAGTACTTC
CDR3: CASSQSLAGVYEQYF

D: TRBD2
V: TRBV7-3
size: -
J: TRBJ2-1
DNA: TGTGCCAGCAGCTTAACTGCGGGGGGGTTCAATGAGCAGTTCTTC
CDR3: CASSLTAGGFNEQFF

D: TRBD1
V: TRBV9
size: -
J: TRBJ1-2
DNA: TGTGCCAGCGTCAAGGAGGGGACAGGGGGCTTCTATGGCTACACCTTC
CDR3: CASVKEGTGGFYGYTF

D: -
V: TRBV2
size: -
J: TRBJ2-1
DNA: TGTGCCAGCAGTGATGAGGTTCTGAGCTCCTACAATGAGCAGTTCTTC
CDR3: CASSDEVLSSYNEQFF

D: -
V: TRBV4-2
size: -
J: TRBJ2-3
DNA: TGTGCCAGCACCTATAGACAGGGCACAGATACGCAGTATTTT
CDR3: CASTYRQGTDTQYF

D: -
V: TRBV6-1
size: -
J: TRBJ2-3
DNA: TGTGCCAGCAGTGAACGGCAGGGCGTGAGCACAGATACGCAGTATTTT
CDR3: CASSERQGVSTDTQYF

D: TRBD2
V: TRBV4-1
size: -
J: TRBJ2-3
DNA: TGCGCCAGCAGCCAAGTAGCGGGGAGCACAGATACGCAGTATTTT
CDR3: CASSQVAGSTDTQYF

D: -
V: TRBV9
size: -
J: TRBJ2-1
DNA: TGTGCCAGCAGCCCCGGACAGTCCAGGTATGAGCAGTTCTTC
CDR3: CASSPGQSRYEQFF

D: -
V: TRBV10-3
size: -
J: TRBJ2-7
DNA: TGTGCCATCAGTGGAACCAACAGGGCTGCCCTATCCTACGAGCAGTACTTC
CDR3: CAISGTNRAALSYEQYF

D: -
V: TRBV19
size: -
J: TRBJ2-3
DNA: TGTGCCAGTACCCCCGGGGCAGATACGCAGTATTTT
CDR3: CASTPGADTQYF

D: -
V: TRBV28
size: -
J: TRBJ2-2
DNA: TGTGCCAGCAGAGGTAGCTGGTTCACCGGGGAGCTGTTTTTT
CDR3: CASRGSWFTGELFF

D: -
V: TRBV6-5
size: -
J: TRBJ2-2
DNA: TGTGCCAGCAGTTACGGGACTGCGAACACCGGGGAGCTGTTTTTT
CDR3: CASSYGTANTGELFF

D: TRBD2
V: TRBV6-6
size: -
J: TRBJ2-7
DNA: TGTGCCAGCAGCTCACACGGGACTAGCGGCTACGAGCAGTACTTC
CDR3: CASSSHGTSGYEQYF

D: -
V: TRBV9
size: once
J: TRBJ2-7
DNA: TGTGCCAGCAGCCCCGGACAGTTCTACGAGCAGTACTTC
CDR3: CASSPGQFYEQYF

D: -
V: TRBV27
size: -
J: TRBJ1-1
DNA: TGTGCCAGCAGTTTATCTCCGTCGAACACTGAAGCTTTCTTT
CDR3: CASSLSPSNTEAFF

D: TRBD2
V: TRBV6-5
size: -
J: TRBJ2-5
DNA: TGTGCCAGCAGTTACTCGTCTAGCGGCGAGGAGACCCAGTACTTC
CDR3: CASSYSSSGEETQYF

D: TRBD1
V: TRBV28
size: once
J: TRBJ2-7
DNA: TGTGCCAGCAGTTTGTTGCAGGGGGCCTACGAGCAGTACTTC
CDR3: CASSLLQGAYEQYF

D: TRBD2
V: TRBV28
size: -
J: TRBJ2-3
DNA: TGTGCCAGCAGTTTATTTGTAGCGGGGGAACTTGATACGCAGTATTTT
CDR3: CASSLFVAGELDTQYF

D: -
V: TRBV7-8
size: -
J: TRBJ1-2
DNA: TGTGCCAGCAGCTTAGCGAGGGCAGATGGCTACACCTTC
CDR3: CASSLARADGYTF

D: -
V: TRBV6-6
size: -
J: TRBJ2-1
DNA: TGTGCCAGCCTCAGAGACAACGAGCAGTTCTTC
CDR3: CASLRDNEQFF

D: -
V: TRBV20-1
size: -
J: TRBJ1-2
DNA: TGCAGTGCTCCGGAGGGAAATGGCTACACCTTC
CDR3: CSAPEGNGYTF

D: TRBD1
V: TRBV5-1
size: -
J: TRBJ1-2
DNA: TGCGCCAGCAGCTTCACGAGGCAGGGGGACTATGGCTACACCTTC
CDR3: CASSFTRQGDYGYTF

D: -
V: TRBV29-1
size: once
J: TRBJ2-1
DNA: TGCAGCGTTGAGTCGAGTAGATTCCGCAATGAGCAGTTCTTC
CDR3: CSVESSRFRNEQFF

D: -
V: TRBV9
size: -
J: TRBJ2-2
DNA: TGTGCCAGCAGCGCCCAGATAACCAATTCGGGGGAGCTGTTTTTT
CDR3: CASSAQITNSGELFF

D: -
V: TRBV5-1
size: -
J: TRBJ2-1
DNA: TGCGCCAGCAGCCCAGGACTCCAATCCTACAATGAGCAGTTCTTC
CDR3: CASSPGLQSYNEQFF

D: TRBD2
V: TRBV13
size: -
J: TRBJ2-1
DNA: TGTGCCAGCGCTAGCGGGGCGGGGACACCCTCCCTTGAGCAGTTCTTC
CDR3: CASASGAGTPSLEQFF

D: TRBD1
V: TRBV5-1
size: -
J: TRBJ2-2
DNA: TGCGCCAGCAGCTTGGGACAGGGGGGAACCGGGGAGCTGTTTTTT
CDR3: CASSLGQGGTGELFF

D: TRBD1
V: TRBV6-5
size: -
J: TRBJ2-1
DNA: TGTGCCAGCAGTTACGGGACAGGGATCAATGAGCAGTTCTTC
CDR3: CASSYGTGINEQFF

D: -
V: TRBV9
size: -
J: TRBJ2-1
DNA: TGTGCCAGCAGCGTAGCAGGAGGGGGCTATGAGCAGTTCTTC
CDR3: CASSVAGGGYEQFF

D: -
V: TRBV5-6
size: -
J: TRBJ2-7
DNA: TGTGCCAGCAGCTCAGATTTTAGGGGGGGCGGCGAGCAGTACTTC
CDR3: CASSSDFRGGGEQYF

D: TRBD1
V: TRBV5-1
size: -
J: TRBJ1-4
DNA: TGCGCCAGCAGCTTAATTGGGACAGGGGCTTCGACAGCAACTAATGAAAAACTGTTTTTT
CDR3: CASSLIGTGASTATNEKLFF

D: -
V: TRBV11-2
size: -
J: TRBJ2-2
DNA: TGTGCCAGCAGCTTAGATCGGGGCGGGGAGCTGTTTTTT
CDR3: CASSLDRGGELFF